This TCR beta chain appears in the sequencing data of a study of preoperative IRX-2 immunotherapy in early breast cancer. The treatment is: preoperative locoregional IRX-2 cytokine immunotherapy. Libraries were prepared by immunoSEQ multiplex PCR; TCRdb keeps only in-frame clonotypes and omits some of them. The sample has 35,000 to 45,000 clones, around 77% seen once. CDR3 length equals 15 residues. The trim removed 5 bases at V and 6 bases at J, leaving 9 bases unmatched. Germline values: CDR1 MNHGY, CDR2 SAAAGT. Sample: tumor tissue, taken after IRX-2 immunotherapy. This sequence originates from a human donor with breast cancer. The chain employs TRBV6-8 and TRBJ2-1; TRBD1 matches at 8 bases. Here the CDR3 DNA reads TGTGCCAGCAGTGCGAGGACAGGGAGTAGCAATGAGCAGTTCTTC. Translating gives CASSARTGSSNEQFF.